The 21 T cell receptor beta chains given below trace back to one sample, sequenced in a study of glioma-infiltrating T cells. TCR alpha and beta CDR3 regions were amplified from RNA using iRepertoire nested multiplex PCR. TCRdb independently ran MiXCR on the multiplex PCR reads; one entry per CDR3 protein. The data contain under 150,000 distinct CDR3 sequences, under 30% of them singletons. The sequenced sample was glioma tissue, nonneoplastic brain tissue, or PBMCs (not recorded which). The source of these receptors is a human donor with low-grade glioma or glioblastoma, undergoing nonglioma brain surgery, or in good health (not recorded which).

This clonotype was found many times. The chain couples TRBV6-6 to TRBJ1-3; D is ambiguous. The length of the CDR3 is 15 residues. Germline CDR1 and CDR2: MNHNY and SVGAGI (reference sequence). The germline V and J ends were trimmed by 0 bases and 6 bases, with 12 bases remaining between them. CDR3 sequence (DNA): TGTGCCAGCAGTTACTCGATGCTGATTGAAAACACCATATATTTT. It is translated as CASSYSMLIENTIYF.

A few counts support this clonotype. V usage is TRBV29-1 and J usage is TRBJ2-1; D perhaps matches TRBD2 (5 bases). The CDR3 is 15 residues long. Trimming took off 4 bases at V and 5 bases at J, with 18 bases between the two ends. Germline V gives CDR1 SQVTM, CDR2 ANQGSEA. CDR3 sequence reads: CSVVGDEGVHNEQFF. CDR3 nucleotides: TGCAGCGTTGTGGGTGACGAGGGTGTCCACAATGAGCAGTTCTTC.

This clonotype was detected ten times or more. The rearrangement joins TRBV7-9 to TRBJ1-4; D possibly corresponds to TRBD1 (5 bases). This CDR3 region has 13 residues. Trimming pared 5 bases from V and 8 bases from J, leaving 12 bases between. Germline-derived CDR1 and CDR2 are SEHNR and FQNEAQ (reference sequence). This CDR3 is CASSPQGGEKLFF. DNA of the CDR3: TGTGCCAGCAGCCCCCAGGGTGGGGAAAAACTGTTTTTT. Looking up the rest from reference TRBV7-9 and TRBJ1-4 gives the full variable domain: DTGVSQNPRHKITKRGQNVTFRCDPISEHNRLYWYRQTLGQGPEFLTYFQNEAQLEKSRLLSDRFSAERPKGSFSTLEIQRTEQGDSAMYLCASSPQGGEKLFFGSGTQLSVL.

This clonotype was seen repeatedly, ten times or more. CDR3 sequence: CSADAGQFNYGYTF. DNA of the CDR3: TGCAGTGCCGACGCGGGACAGTTTAACTATGGCTACACCTTC. The chain joins TRBV20-1 to TRBJ1-2; 7 bases match TRBD1. Trimming removed 6 bases from V and 1 base from J; junction bases left unmatched: 8. This CDR3 has 14 residues. Per the germline V gene, CDR1 is DFQATT and CDR2 is SNEGSKA (reference sequence).

This chain links TRBV7-3 with TRBJ2-5; tentative D call: TRBD1 (6 bases). Germline CDR1 reads SGHTA; CDR2 reads FQGTGA. Trimming shortened V by 5 bases and J by 0 bases, and 16 bases separated the two germline ends. The CDR3 spans 16 residues. CDR3 sequence (DNA): TGTGCCAGCAGCCTCATCGGGTGGGACAACCAAGAGACCCAGTACTTC. Translation: CASSLIGWDNQETQYF.

This clonotype has a handful of counts. The chain is built from TRBV12-3 or TRBV12-4 and TRBJ1-6; TRBD1 is a possible D gene (5 bases). The CDR3 consists of 14 residues. The V gene lost 3 bases and the J gene lost 7 bases, with 10 bases spanning the gap. Written as DNA, the CDR3 is TGTGCCAGCAGTTTGAGACAGACCAATTCACCCCTCCACTTT. It codes for CASSLRQTNSPLHF.

This clonotype was observed many times. This rearrangement joins TRBV27 to TRBJ1-6; 9 nucleotides match TRBD1. Germline CDR1 MNHEY, CDR2 SMNVEV (reference sequence). The CDR3 covers 15 residues. Germline trimming cut 5 bases from V and 9 bases from J; bases unmatched to any gene: 8. The CDR3 reads CASSPWDRAASPLHF. The CDR3 DNA is TGTGCCAGCAGTCCGTGGGACAGGGCGGCTTCACCCCTCCACTTT.

The rearrangement uses TRBV4-1 and TRBJ2-5; 7 bases map to TRBD2. The CDR3 contains 16 residues. CDR1 and CDR2 (germline): MGHRA, YSYEKL. The V gene end was trimmed by 3 bases and the J gene end by 1 base; junction bases not matched to a gene: 8. CDR3 in DNA: TGCGCCAGCAGCCACCCCAGCGGGGACTTCCAAGAGACCCAGTACTTC. It codes for CASSHPSGDFQETQYF.

Points on this clonotype: Possible read error: a much larger clone is one base away. V usage is TRBV24-1 and J usage is TRBJ1-5; D uncertain. The germline V gene encodes CDR1 KGHDR and CDR2 SFDVKD. The CDR3 is 13 amino acids. CDR3 region: CANSDLGVQPQHF. The CDR3 region has the DNA TGTGCCAACAGTGACCTTGGGGTTCAGCCCCAGCATTTT.

In its sample, this clonotype was seen many times. The CDR3 nucleotides read TGTGCCAGCAGTTACCGAGGACAGGTCAACGCTGATTCACCCCTCCACTTT. This sequence encodes CASSYRGQVNADSPLHF. V gene TRBV6-6 combines with J gene TRBJ1-6; 7 bases line up with TRBD1. Germline trimming cut 2 bases from V and 8 bases from J; bases unmatched to any gene: 12. The CDR3 loop spans 17 amino acids. CDR1 is MNHNY and CDR2 is SVGAGI in the germline V gene (reference sequence).

The chain employs TRBV2 and TRBJ2-5, with 10 bases identical to TRBD2. Losses at the gene ends were 6 bases for V and 3 bases for J; bases not matched to a gene: 13. CDR1 is SNHLY and CDR2 is FYNNEI in the germline V gene. The CDR3 covers 17 residues. CDR3 sequence reads: CASREGVAGGPKETQYF. In DNA, the CDR3 is TGTGCCAGCAGGGAGGGAGTAGCGGGGGGACCTAAAGAGACCCAGTACTTC.

The rearrangement links TRBV5-1 to TRBJ2-7; no clear D gene. This CDR3 has 14 residues. The germline V and J ends were trimmed by 0 bases and 1 base, with 8 bases remaining between them. CDR1 is SGHRS and CDR2 is YFSETQ in the germline V gene. In DNA, the CDR3 is TGCGCCAGCAGCTTGGATCCGGGTTCCTACGAGCAGTACGTC. Its translation: CASSLDPGSYEQYV.

This clonotype came up a few times. This rearrangement joins TRBV7-9 to TRBJ2-7; 10 bases agree with TRBD1. Losses at the gene ends were 3 bases for V and 6 bases for J; bases not matched to a gene: 2. This CDR3 contains 13 residues. The germline CDR1 and CDR2 sequences are SEHNR and FQNEAQ (reference sequence). CDR3 protein: CASSFGQGGEQYV. The CDR3 DNA reads TGTGCCAGCAGCTTTGGACAGGGGGGCGAGCAGTACGTC.

This chain links TRBV20-1 with TRBJ2-5, with 13 bases aligning to TRBD2. V lost 5 bases, J lost 5 bases, and 8 bases stayed unmatched. The CDR3 loop spans 15 amino acids. The germline gives CDR1 DFQATT, CDR2 SNEGSKA (reference sequence). The CDR3 region is CSADYTSGGAETQYF. The CDR3 coding sequence is TGCAGTGCTGACTATACTAGCGGGGGGGCGGAGACCCAGTACTTC.

This clonotype was detected ten times or more. The chain links TRBV4-1 to TRBJ2-1; 9 bases line up with TRBD2. This CDR3 has 15 residues. The junction had 5 bases not matched to a gene; V was cut back by 1 base and J by 7 bases. The V gene's germline CDR1 is MGHRA and CDR2 YSYEKL. The CDR3 sequence is CASSQVAGGANEQFF. The CDR3 nucleotides read TGCGCCAGCAGCCAAGTTGCGGGGGGGGCAAATGAGCAGTTCTTC.

In this sample, this clonotype turned up many times. The rearrangement joins TRBV19 to TRBJ1-1; possibly TRBD1 for D (6 bases). The CDR3 is 14 residues long. The germline CDR1 and CDR2 sequences are LNHDA and SQIVND (reference sequence). With 9 bases removed from V and 3 bases from J, the gap between germline ends came to 17 bases. The CDR3 sequence is CASDPRDTHTEAFF. The CDR3 region has the DNA TGTGCCAGCGACCCCCGGGACACTCACACTGAAGCTTTCTTT.

Many counts were recorded for this clonotype. The chain couples TRBV7-2 to TRBJ2-1; 9 bases agree with TRBD1. Germline V gene lookup returns CDR1 SGHTA and CDR2 FQGNSA. V lost 1 base, J lost 4 bases, and 2 bases stayed unmatched. This CDR3 has 15 residues. The CDR3 DNA reads TGTGCCAGCAGCTTAGAACAGGGGGCGTACAATGAGCAGTTCTTC. As protein: CASSLEQGAYNEQFF.

This clonotype was seen many times. The genes are TRBV3-1 and TRBJ1-1; D is ambiguous. Germline V lookup: CDR1 LGHDT, CDR2 YNNKEL (reference sequence). The CDR3 length is 13 residues. V was clipped by 0 bases and J by 4 bases, with 6 bases between them. The CDR3 sequence: CASSQDRGTEAFF. CDR3 nucleotide sequence: TGTGCCAGCAGCCAAGATCGGGGCACTGAAGCTTTCTTT.

There are many counts of this clonotype. The rearrangement joins TRBV18 to TRBJ2-3, with 8 bases aligning to TRBD2. The CDR3 extends over 15 amino acids. Unmatched junction bases numbered 7, after V lost 1 base and J lost 7 bases. Germline V gene data show CDR1 as KGHSH and CDR2 as LQKENI. The CDR3 is CASSPQKRGTNTQYF. The CDR3 region has the DNA TGTGCCAGCTCACCACAGAAGCGGGGGACTAATACGCAGTATTTT.

This clonotype was observed many times. The CDR3 nucleotides are TGTGCCAGCAGCTTAGTCTCTTCCATTAGCAATCAGCCCCAGCATTTT. Protein: CASSLVSSISNQPQHF. This sequence joins TRBV7-2 and TRBJ1-5; D unresolved. The CDR3 runs 16 residues. The V gene lost 1 base and the J gene lost 0 bases, with 10 bases spanning the gap. Germline V gene sequence: CDR1 SGHTA, CDR2 FQGNSA.

This sequence joins TRBV28 and TRBJ1-6; maybe TRBD1 (5 bases). Germline CDR1 and CDR2: MDHEN and SYDVKM. The CDR3 is 17 residues long. V shed 3 bases and J shed 1 base, with 13 bases lying between them. CDR3 DNA sequence: TGTGCCAGCAGTTTGCCAGGGAAGATTTCCTATAATTCACCCCTCCACTTT. Translated, it gives CASSLPGKISYNSPLHF.